The rows below give T cell receptor beta chains drawn from one sample of a study of Tregs in tolerant kidney transplant recipients. Assay: immunoSEQ multiplex PCR; the TCRdb copy retains only in-frame clones and omits some. The profile shows hundreds of thousands of clones, roughly 80% of them singletons. The sequenced material came from CD4+ T cells from blood. These receptors all come from a human donor in good health. CDR3s include the opening cysteine and the closing phenylalanine or tryptophan. Each record gives: V gene, J gene, D gene, clone size, CDR3 DNA, CDR3 protein. D genes are given only for firm matches. Not all rows give a size; the values are once, few, many and, for expanded clones, a class.

>TRBV5-1|TRBJ1-2|NA|NA
TGCGCCAGCAGCTTGGTCGCGGAATCTAACTATGGCTACACCTTC
CASSLVAESNYGYTF
>TRBV15|TRBJ1-2|NA|NA
TGTGCCACCAGCTCCCTCAGGCCTACTAACTATGGCTACACCTTC
CATSSLRPTNYGYTF
>TRBV15|TRBJ1-5|NA|NA
TGTGCCACCAGCAGAGGGCGGATGGGCAATCAGCCCCAGCATTTT
CATSRGRMGNQPQHF
>TRBV2|TRBJ1-2|NA|NA
TGTGCCAGCAGTGAAGCGTTTGCCACCCGGGAGGGCTACACCTTC
CASSEAFATREGYTF
>TRBV21-1|TRBJ2-5|NA|NA
TGTGCCAGCAGGGAGTTGGGGGAGGAGACCCAGTACTTC
CASRELGEETQYF
>TRBV5-8|TRBJ2-7|NA|NA
TGTGCCAGCAGCGCGACCAGAGAGCAGTACTTC
CASSATREQYF
>TRBV21-1|TRBJ2-1|NA|NA
TGTGCCAGCAGCAAAGCCCCTAGCGAGGGGTCCTACAATGAGCAGTTCTTC
CASSKAPSEGSYNEQFF
>TRBV11-2|TRBJ2-1|NA|NA
TGTGCCAGCAGCTCCAGGAGGAGGGACAATGAGCAGTTCTTC
CASSSRRRDNEQFF
>TRBV9|TRBJ2-7|TRBD1|NA
TGTGCCAGCAACAGACAGGGTAGCTCCTACGAGCAGTACTTC
CASNRQGSSYEQYF
>TRBV7-7|TRBJ2-2|TRBD2|NA
TGTGCCAGCAGCTTAGTTCCTAGCGGGAGTGTGGCCGGGGAGCTGTTTTTT
CASSLVPSGSVAGELFF
>TRBV7-2|TRBJ1-5|NA|NA
TGTGCCAGCAGCCCCCCCGGTCAGCCCCAGCATTTT
CASSPPGQPQHF
>TRBV4-2|TRBJ2-7|NA|once
TGTGCCAGCAGCCAAGGGTCAGGCTTCTACGAGCAGTACTTC
CASSQGSGFYEQYF
>TRBV4-1|TRBJ1-1|NA|NA
TGCGCCAGCAGCCCCGCAGCCGGGACGACCACTGAAGCTTTCTTT
CASSPAAGTTTEAFF
>TRBV7-8|TRBJ2-7|TRBD1|NA
TGTGCCAGCAGCTCAAGGGACAGGTACTACGAGCAGTACTTC
CASSSRDRYYEQYF
>TRBV7-2|TRBJ2-7|NA|NA
TGTGCCAGCTCCAGACGGGCGGGACTTGACTCGGGCGAGCAGTACTTC
CASSRRAGLDSGEQYF
>TRBV7-8|TRBJ2-3|TRBD2|once
TGTGCCAGCAGCTCAGCTGAGGCGGGGGGGCAAGATACGCAGTATTTT
CASSSAEAGGQDTQYF
>TRBV7-2|TRBJ2-3|NA|NA
TGTGCCAGCATCGTCGGACCGGGCACAGATACGCAGTATTTT
CASIVGPGTDTQYF
>TRBV11-2|TRBJ2-1|TRBD2|NA
TGTGCCAGCAGCTTCACTAGCGGACCAGCCTACAATGAGCAGTTCTTC
CASSFTSGPAYNEQFF
>TRBV6-1|TRBJ2-7|NA|NA
TGTGCCAGCAGGGATCGGGAGAGAGGGGGGTATATGGGGATCTTC
CASRDRERGGYMGIF
>TRBV5-4|TRBJ2-5|NA|NA
TGTGCCAGCAGCTTGGGGCCGCAAGAGACCCAGTACTTC
CASSLGPQETQYF
>TRBV5-1|TRBJ2-7|NA|NA
TGCGCCAGCAGCTTGAACTTCCCTTACGAGCAGTACTTC
CASSLNFPYEQYF
>TRBV19|TRBJ2-2|NA|NA
TGTGCCAGTAGTATAGAAGGTTTCACCGGGGAGCTGTTTTTT
CASSIEGFTGELFF
>TRBV6-5|TRBJ1-2|TRBD1|few
TGTGCCAGCGGGGGGCGGACAGGAGAATATGGCTACACCTTC
CASGGRTGEYGYTF
>TRBV18|TRBJ1-4|NA|NA
TGTGCCAGCTCACCCAAATCGGCAACTAATGAAAAACTGTTTTTT
CASSPKSATNEKLFF
>TRBV6-6|TRBJ1-1|NA|NA
TGTGCCAGCAGTACCTCAGGGGTAATGAACACTGAAGCTTTCTTT
CASSTSGVMNTEAFF
>TRBV5-1|TRBJ1-2|NA|NA
TGCGCCAGCAGCTTGGCCTACAGCGGCTATGGCTACACCTTC
CASSLAYSGYGYTF
>TRBV5-1|TRBJ1-2|NA|few
TGCGCCAGCAGTCAGGGGCTAAACTATGGCTACACCTTC
CASSQGLNYGYTF
>TRBV5-1|TRBJ2-2|NA|NA
TGCGCCAGCAGTCGGGGGGCCAGGGAATCCCCCGGGGAGCTGTTTTTT
CASSRGARESPGELFF